This T cell receptor beta chain was sequenced during a study of CD8 T cell repertoires and HIV-1 epitope variants. Generated by immunoSEQ multiplex PCR, the TCRdb table keeps only in-frame clones and is missing some. The table has under 100,000 clones, 70% to 75% seen once; the top ten hold 25% to 30%. The CDR3 totals 12 residues. The V and J ends lost 8 bases and 7 bases respectively, with 15 bases between them. Looked up from germline, CDR1 is MDHEN and CDR2 is SYDVKM. The sequenced material came from uncultured baseline CD8+ T cells from peripheral blood mononuclear cells (PBMCs). The source is a male donor with HIV. V gene TRBV28 combines with J gene TRBJ2-7; D remains ambiguous. The CDR3 region has the DNA TGTGCCAGCCTTGAGATCCGTGGGGAGCAGTACTTC. Amino acid sequence: CASLEIRGEQYF. The variable domain in full, with the rest retrieved from reference TRBV28 and TRBJ2-7, is DVKVTQSSRYLVKRTGEKVFLECVQDMDHENMFWYRQDPGLGLRLIYFSYDVKMKEKGDIPEGYSVSREKKERFSLILESASTNQTSMYLCASLEIRGEQYFGPGTRLTVT.